A selection of T cell receptor beta chains follows, all from one sample in a study of post-analysis software for immune sequencing data. From the PCR reads, TCRdb called clonotypes with MiXCR, one entry per CDR3 protein. The data hold roughly 540,000 distinct CDR3 sequences, with 30% to 40% observed a single time. Material: blood. The receptor set was obtained from a girl under 18 with multiple sclerosis. The CDR3 runs from the conserved cysteine through the conserved F or W. A D gene is named only where the DNA matches it firmly. Part of the rows lack a size; the others show once, few, many or a class for expanded clones.

clone_size: NA; j_call: TRBJ1-5; v_call: TRBV5-1; d_call: NA; cdr3_nt: TGCGCCAGCAGCTTGAGCTGGGAACAGCCCCAGCATTTT; cdr3_aa: CASSLSWEQPQHF
clone_size: NA; j_call: TRBJ1-2; v_call: TRBV9; d_call: TRBD1; cdr3_nt: TGTGCCAGCAGCGTGTTAGGGGGCGGGAATGGCTACACCTTC; cdr3_aa: CASSVLGGGNGYTF
clone_size: NA; j_call: TRBJ1-2; v_call: TRBV4-1; d_call: NA; cdr3_nt: TGCGCCAGCAGCTACCAAGGGGACTTTAACTATGGCTACACCTTC; cdr3_aa: CASSYQGDFNYGYTF
clone_size: NA; j_call: TRBJ2-3; v_call: TRBV7-6; d_call: NA; cdr3_nt: TGTGCCAGCAGCTCGCGGGGCAGGTGGGGGACAGATACGCAGTATTTT; cdr3_aa: CASSSRGRWGTDTQYF
clone_size: few; j_call: TRBJ2-3; v_call: TRBV10-1; d_call: NA; cdr3_nt: TGCGCCAGCGCCGATCGCCCAGATACGCAGTATTTT; cdr3_aa: CASADRPDTQYF
clone_size: NA; j_call: TRBJ1-2; v_call: TRBV5-6; d_call: NA; cdr3_nt: TGTGCCAGCAGCTTGGAGATGGGAGGGAACGACTATGGCTACACCTTC; cdr3_aa: CASSLEMGGNDYGYTF
clone_size: few; j_call: TRBJ1-2; v_call: TRBV11-2; d_call: NA; cdr3_nt: TGTGCCAGCAGCTTTCAGGGGCCTGTTCCTGGGTATGGCTACACCTTC; cdr3_aa: CASSFQGPVPGYGYTF
clone_size: few; j_call: TRBJ1-2; v_call: TRBV6-5; d_call: TRBD1; cdr3_nt: TGTGCCAGCAGTATCGCGACAGGGGGAAACTATGGCTACACCTTC; cdr3_aa: CASSIATGGNYGYTF
clone_size: few; j_call: TRBJ2-1; v_call: TRBV14; d_call: NA; cdr3_nt: TGTGCCAGCAGCCCGCGAGGGGCGGGGTATTACAATGAGCAGTTCTTC; cdr3_aa: CASSPRGAGYYNEQFF
clone_size: NA; j_call: TRBJ2-2; v_call: TRBV20-1; d_call: NA; cdr3_nt: TGCAGTGCTAGTGCGGGCTTGGACACCGGGGAGCTGTTTTTT; cdr3_aa: CSASAGLDTGELFF
clone_size: NA; j_call: TRBJ2-3; v_call: TRBV7-8; d_call: NA; cdr3_nt: TGTGCCAGCAGCTTAGCGCTCGGGGTAACTAGCACAGATACGCAGTATTTT; cdr3_aa: CASSLALGVTSTDTQYF
clone_size: many; j_call: TRBJ2-1; v_call: TRBV6-5; d_call: NA; cdr3_nt: TGTGCCAGCAACCGGGACAATGAGCAGTTCTTC; cdr3_aa: CASNRDNEQFF
clone_size: few; j_call: TRBJ2-3; v_call: TRBV6-1; d_call: NA; cdr3_nt: TGTGCCAGCAGTGTACGGACCGGCACAGATACGCAGTATTTT; cdr3_aa: CASSVRTGTDTQYF
clone_size: NA; j_call: TRBJ2-5; v_call: TRBV18; d_call: TRBD2; cdr3_nt: TGTGCCAGCTCACCGGGACTACACCAAGGGACCCAGTACTTC; cdr3_aa: CASSPGLHQGTQYF
clone_size: few; j_call: TRBJ2-5; v_call: TRBV5-1; d_call: NA; cdr3_nt: TGCGCCAGCAGCTGGGGTGGCCCTTCCAGGGAGACCCAGTACTTC; cdr3_aa: CASSWGGPSRETQYF
clone_size: NA; j_call: TRBJ2-1; v_call: TRBV29-1; d_call: TRBD2; cdr3_nt: TGCAGCGTTGGGCCCAGCGGGGGCGACTCCTACAATGAGCAGTTCTTC; cdr3_aa: CSVGPSGGDSYNEQFF
clone_size: NA; j_call: TRBJ1-4; v_call: TRBV5-1; d_call: NA; cdr3_nt: TGCGCCAGCAGCTTGCAAACAGGGTTACGCGAAAAACTGTTTTTT; cdr3_aa: CASSLQTGLREKLFF
clone_size: many; j_call: TRBJ1-4; v_call: TRBV29-1; d_call: NA; cdr3_nt: TGCAGCGCGGCAAATGAAAAACTGTTTTTT; cdr3_aa: CSAANEKLFF
clone_size: few; j_call: TRBJ2-3; v_call: TRBV10-3; d_call: NA; cdr3_nt: TGTGCCATCAGTACAGCCGATACGCAGTATTTT; cdr3_aa: CAISTADTQYF
clone_size: NA; j_call: TRBJ1-2; v_call: TRBV7-6; d_call: NA; cdr3_nt: TGTGCCAGCAGCTTCGGCTCCAGAGCCTCTAAAGGCCACACCTTC; cdr3_aa: CASSFGSRASKGHTF
clone_size: few; j_call: TRBJ2-5; v_call: TRBV7-8; d_call: TRBD2; cdr3_nt: TGTGCCAGCAGCTTAGTTACACTCCCTAGAGCGGGGCAAGAGACCCAGTACTTC; cdr3_aa: CASSLVTLPRAGQETQYF
clone_size: NA; j_call: TRBJ2-7; v_call: TRBV20-1; d_call: NA; cdr3_nt: TGCAGTGCTACCGTCCAGGACTACGAGCAGTACTTC; cdr3_aa: CSATVQDYEQYF
clone_size: NA; j_call: TRBJ2-7; v_call: TRBV7-8; d_call: NA; cdr3_nt: TGTGCCAGCAGCTTACGAGCAGGAGGCTCCTACGAGCAGTACTTC; cdr3_aa: CASSLRAGGSYEQYF
clone_size: few; j_call: TRBJ1-6; v_call: TRBV6-6; d_call: NA; cdr3_nt: TGTGCCGGCAGGAGCAGCTCCTATAATTCACCCCTCCACTTT; cdr3_aa: CAGRSSSYNSPLHF
clone_size: once; j_call: TRBJ1-2; v_call: TRBV7-9; d_call: NA; cdr3_nt: TGTGCCAGCAGCTTAACCACGGGGGAAGGAGGCTACACCTTC; cdr3_aa: CASSLTTGEGGYTF